These 27 T cell receptor beta chains came from one sample sequenced in a study of graft-versus-host responses after intestinal transplantation. Method: immunoSEQ multiplex PCR; TCRdb's copy keeps in-frame clones and lacks some. In the table there are approximately 15,000 clones, under 45% of which are singletons. Co-plating was performed using 200,000 CFSE-labeled responder cells and 200,000 irradiated, violet-dye-labeled stimulator cells. The sample here was alloreactive CD8+ T cells from a mixed lymphocyte reaction culture, taken before intestinal transplant. The sample's subset: CFSE-low proliferating T cells sorted from approximately 6-day pre-transplant mixed lymphocyte reaction (GvH or HvG direction). Receptors were obtained from a human patient who received an intestinal transplant.

The rearrangement joins TRBV4-1 to TRBJ2-1; D might be TRBD1 (5 bases). There are 14 residues in the CDR3. Trimming removed 1 base from V and 7 bases from J, with 11 bases in between. Looked up from germline, CDR1 is MGHRA and CDR2 is YSYEKL. CDR3 in amino acids: CASSQVPGSNEQFF. Here the CDR3 DNA reads TGCGCCAGCAGCCAAGTCCCAGGGTCGAATGAGCAGTTCTTC.

This chain uses TRBV29-1 with TRBJ1-2; 7 bases line up with TRBD1. The CDR3 is 15 amino acids. V shed 7 bases, J shed 4 bases, and the junction held 15 bases outside the gene matches. Looked up from germline, CDR1 is SQVTM and CDR2 is ANQGSEA. The CDR3 spells CSAILTGRTSYGYTF. The CDR3 coding sequence is TGCAGCGCCATACTGACAGGGCGTACAAGCTATGGCTACACCTTC.

This sequence joins TRBV7-8 and TRBJ2-1, with 9 nucleotides matching TRBD2. V was clipped by 7 bases and J by 7 bases; unmatched bases: 17. The germline CDR1 and CDR2 sequences are SGHVS and FQNEAQ. The CDR3 totals 17 residues. CDR3: CASKLSPGRGGRNEQFF. The DNA for the CDR3 is TGTGCCAGCAAACTGTCCCCCGGGCGGGGGGGCCGAAATGAGCAGTTCTTC.

Only one count was recorded for this clone. The V and J genes are TRBV13 and TRBJ2-5; 8 nucleotides align to TRBD2. The J segment lost 7 bases and the V segment lost 5 bases, leaving 15 bases of the junction unmatched. CDR3 length equals 16 residues. The germline V gene has CDR1 PRHDT and CDR2 FYEKMQ (reference sequence). Here the CDR3 reads CASSPRGTSPPGTQYF. CDR3 DNA sequence: TGTGCCAGCAGCCCCCGAGGGACTAGTCCCCCAGGGACCCAGTACTTC.

V usage is TRBV18 and J usage is TRBJ2-1; TRBD2 matches at 14 bases. Germline values: CDR1 KGHSH, CDR2 LQKENI. Trimming cost V 3 bases and J 6 bases; bases outside gene matches: 1. The CDR3 length is 15 residues. The CDR3 is CASSPTSGGANEQFF. The CDR3 nucleotides are TGTGCCAGCTCACCGACTAGCGGGGGGGCCAATGAGCAGTTCTTC.

The chain links TRBV6-5 to TRBJ2-3; D is undetermined. The V and J ends lost 0 bases and 3 bases respectively, with 4 bases between them. The CDR3 spans 13 residues. Germline V gene lookup returns CDR1 MNHEY and CDR2 SVGAGI. CDR3 nucleotide sequence: TGTGCCAGCAGTTACTCTTCGACAGATACGCAGTATTTT. Protein: CASSYSSTDTQYF.

This chain uses TRBV6-5 with TRBJ2-5; unclear D gene. CDR3 length: 14 amino acids. The germline CDR1 and CDR2 sequences are MNHEY and SVGAGI. V gave up 6 bases and J gave up 7 bases, with 18 bases separating them. CDR3 bases: TGTGCCAGCAGGGGCGCCGGGTTCACGGGGACCCAGTACTTC. Protein: CASRGAGFTGTQYF.

By share of the sample, this clone is medium-sized. The rearrangement links TRBV19 to TRBJ1-1; no clear D. The germline gives CDR1 LNHDA, CDR2 SQIVND (reference sequence). The CDR3 runs 14 residues. Trimming took 3 bases from V and 1 from J, leaving 9 bases between them. This chain's CDR3 is CASSIWSGNTEAFF. DNA of the CDR3: TGTGCCAGTAGTATCTGGAGTGGGAACACTGAAGCTTTCTTT.

The V gene is TRBV18, the J gene TRBJ2-3; 11 nucleotides agree with TRBD1. With V trimmed by 0 bases and J by 4 bases, 0 bases remained unmatched. Per germline, CDR1 KGHSH and CDR2 LQKENI. This CDR3 region has 15 residues. The DNA for the CDR3 is TGTGCCAGCTCACCACCGGACAGGGGGCCAGATACGCAGTATTTT. Its translation: CASSPPDRGPDTQYF.

The gene calls are TRBV27 and TRBJ2-6; perhaps TRBD2 as D (6 bases). Germline V gene lookup returns CDR1 MNHEY and CDR2 SMNVEV (reference sequence). This CDR3 has 15 amino acids. V was cut by 6 bases and J by 2 bases, with 11 bases left in between. CDR3 residues: CASRPGRTGANVLTF. CDR3 bases: TGTGCCAGCAGGCCGGGGAGGACTGGGGCCAACGTCCTGACTTTC. The complete variable domain, with remaining parts taken from reference TRBV27 and TRBJ2-6, reads EAQVTQNPRYLITVTGKKLTVTCSQNMNHEYMSWYRQDPGLGLRQIYYSMNVEVTDKGDVPEGYKVSRKEKRNFPLILESPSPNQTSLYFCASRPGRTGANVLTFGAGSRLTVL.

V usage is TRBV27 and J usage is TRBJ2-6; D perhaps matches TRBD2 (6 bases). The V and J ends lost 6 bases and 3 bases respectively, with 9 bases between them. Per germline, CDR1 MNHEY and CDR2 SMNVEV (reference sequence). The CDR3 is 14 amino acids. CDR3 coding DNA: TGTGCCAGCAGGGTTAGCGGTGGGGCCAACGTCCTGACTTTC. Translated, it gives CASRVSGGANVLTF.

The chain couples TRBV7-6 to TRBJ2-2; 9 bases match TRBD1. V lost 3 bases to trimming and J lost 5 bases; unmatched junction nucleotides: 1. The CDR3 sequence is 14 residues long. Germline V gene sequence: CDR1 SGHVS, CDR2 FNYEAQ. Here the CDR3 reads CASSFGTGTGELFF. Here the CDR3 DNA reads TGTGCCAGCAGCTTTGGGACAGGGACCGGGGAGCTGTTTTTT.

The J gene is TRBJ2-2, the V gene TRBV5-4; no clear D gene. V lost 4 bases to trimming and J lost 5 bases, with 6 bases between them. Per germline, CDR1 SGHNT and CDR2 YYREEE (reference sequence). This CDR3 region has 12 residues. The CDR3 protein is CASSPPTGELFF. The CDR3 coding sequence is TGTGCCAGCAGCCCCCCTACCGGGGAGCTGTTTTTT.

Written as DNA, the CDR3 is TGTGCCAGCAGTCCAGTCCTCTCTGGGGCCAACGTCCTGACTTTC. It codes for CASSPVLSGANVLTF. This rearrangement joins TRBV7-2 to TRBJ2-6, with D uncertain. The CDR3 has 15 residues. Germline V gives CDR1 SGHTA, CDR2 FQGNSA. Trimming cost V 6 bases and J 0 bases, with 9 bases left between them.

The genes are TRBV27 and TRBJ2-3; 8 bases align to TRBD1. CDR1 is MNHEY, CDR2 SMNVEV, per germline (reference sequence). The V and J ends lost 4 bases and 0 bases, in that order; junction bases with no gene match: 6. The CDR3 totals 16 residues. The chain's CDR3 is CASSSWGQESTDTQYF. The CDR3 DNA is TGTGCCAGCAGTTCCTGGGGACAGGAAAGCACAGATACGCAGTATTTT.

The gene calls are TRBV6-5 and TRBJ2-1, with D perhaps TRBD2 (7 bases). This CDR3 has 14 residues. V lost 10 bases to trimming and J lost 6 bases, with 19 bases between them. Germline loops: CDR1 MNHEY, CDR2 SVGAGI. CDR3 residues: CATTWGGETNEQFF. Here the CDR3 DNA reads TGTGCCACCACATGGGGGGGCGAGACCAATGAGCAGTTCTTC.

The chain is built from TRBV5-6 and TRBJ2-7, with D uncertain. Germline V gene lookup returns CDR1 SGHDT and CDR2 YYEEEE. This CDR3 contains 14 residues. Deletions cut 2 bases from V and 3 bases from J, with 12 bases between. The CDR3 coding sequence is TGTGCCAGCAGCTTTGGGCGTCCCGGCTACGAGCAGTACTTC. Translation: CASSFGRPGYEQYF.

V is TRBV7-9 and J is TRBJ2-3; D gene unclear. This CDR3 contains 14 residues. The germline V gene has CDR1 SEHNR and CDR2 FQNEAQ (reference sequence). The V and J ends lost 5 bases and 5 bases respectively, with 14 bases between them. CDR3 nucleotide sequence: TGTGCCAGCAGCCCACGCGGCGCAGGAGATACGCAGTATTTT. Translated, it gives CASSPRGAGDTQYF.

This clone was seen more than once but under ten times. The chain joins TRBV7-9 to TRBJ2-7, with D possibly being TRBD2 (5 bases). Germline V gives CDR1 SEHNR, CDR2 FQNEAQ (reference sequence). The CDR3 length is 16 residues. V was clipped by 4 bases and J by 4 bases, with 20 bases between them. CDR3 amino acids: CASSSLSGILKYEQYF. The CDR3 bases are TGTGCCAGCAGCTCCCTATCCGGGATTCTTAAGTACGAGCAGTACTTC.

This chain connects TRBV4-1 to TRBJ1-3; TRBD1 might be the D (6 bases). Germline CDR1 is MGHRA and CDR2 is YSYEKL. Deletions cut 3 bases from V and 2 bases from J, with 17 bases between. The CDR3 contains 17 residues. The CDR3 DNA sequence: TGCGCCAGCAGCCACAAGTCTTTGGACAGTACTGGAAACACCATATATTTT. The encoded protein is CASSHKSLDSTGNTIYF.

This clone was seen a single time. CDR3 nucleotide sequence: TGCAGCGCAGGGGGCGGCACTGAAGCTTTCTTT. Protein product: CSAGGGTEAFF. The chain carries TRBV29-1 and TRBJ1-1, with 8 bases matching TRBD1. V shed 7 bases, J shed 4 bases, and the junction held 2 bases outside the gene matches. Germline V gives CDR1 SQVTM, CDR2 ANQGSEA. The CDR3 has 11 amino acids.

This clone showed up just a few times. The chain has TRBV5-1 and TRBJ1-1, with 12 bases matching TRBD1. With V trimmed by 4 bases and J by 4 bases, 8 bases remained unmatched. The CDR3 has 16 residues. The V gene's germline CDR1 is SGHRS and CDR2 YFSETQ. The CDR3 is CASSPGTGGVGTEAFF. CDR3 sequence (DNA): TGCGCCAGCAGCCCCGGGACAGGGGGCGTAGGCACTGAAGCTTTCTTT.

This clone is deemed medium-sized. The chain uses TRBV4-1 and TRBJ2-7; D is perhaps TRBD1 (6 bases). Germline V gene sequence: CDR1 MGHRA, CDR2 YSYEKL. V dropped 1 base and J dropped 2 bases, with 18 bases sitting between them. This CDR3 is built from 17 residues. DNA of the CDR3: TGCGCCAGCAGCCAAGGGCCCGGGACAACCACAACCTACGAGCAGTACTTC. It yields the protein CASSQGPGTTTTYEQYF.

This clone was observed a few times. The chain combines TRBV6-1 with TRBJ2-1, with a weak D call TRBD1 (6 bases). This CDR3 spans 12 amino acids. The germline V gene encodes CDR1 MNHNS and CDR2 SASEGT. V shed 6 bases and J shed 7 bases, with 10 bases lying between them. CDR3 DNA: TGTGCCAGCAGCTATACAGGGAATGAGCAGTTCTTC. Translated, it gives CASSYTGNEQFF.

This clone was recorded a few times. This sequence joins TRBV9 and TRBJ2-1; tentative D call: TRBD2 (5 bases). The CDR3 is 15 residues long. V lost 0 bases and J lost 3, with 10 bases in between. Germline loops: CDR1 SGDLS, CDR2 YYNGEE. CDR3 nucleotide sequence: TGTGCCAGCAGCGTAGGGACTGCCAGCTACAATGAGCAGTTCTTC. Residues: CASSVGTASYNEQFF.

This clone was observed a few times. The chain links TRBV7-8 to TRBJ1-1; TRBD1 might be the D (5 bases). Trimming stripped 2 bases from V and 5 bases from J, with 9 bases between. Germline V gene sequence: CDR1 SGHVS, CDR2 FQNEAQ. The CDR3 sequence is 13 residues long. The CDR3 sequence: CASSLSAGTEAFF. In DNA, the CDR3 is TGTGCCAGCAGCTTATCTGCAGGGACTGAAGCTTTCTTT.

This chain connects TRBV29-1 to TRBJ2-5; 8 bases are shared with TRBD2. Trimming cost V 2 bases and J 0 bases; bases outside gene matches: 5. The germline gives CDR1 SQVTM, CDR2 ANQGSEA. The CDR3 sequence is 15 residues long. The CDR3 DNA sequence: TGCAGCGTTGAATTGCGGGGGGCCTACCAAGAGACCCAGTACTTC. Its translation is CSVELRGAYQETQYF.